Sequencing of this TCR beta chain was carried out in a study of T-cell reconstitution after alpha-beta-depleted transplantation in children. The CDR3 spans 16 residues. Germline CDR1 and CDR2: MGHDK and SYGVNS. J lost 4 bases, V lost 5 bases, and 10 bases had no gene match. During its preparation, the TCRbeta library received unique molecular identifiers. MiXCR was run by TCRdb on the PCR reads, yielding one entry per CDR3 protein. The sample includes 300,000 or so distinct CDR3 sequences, almost 10% of them seen just once. The sequence came from a human donor who donated a stem cell graft to a child with SCID. This specimen consisted of PBMCs from the stem cell graft donor, obtained from the stem cell graft. The J gene is TRBJ2-3, the V gene TRBV25-1, with TRBD1 matching over 9 bases. CDR3 loop: CASSPRDRVWADTQYF. DNA for the CDR3: TGTGCCAGCAGTCCCCGGGACAGGGTATGGGCAGATACGCAGTATTTT. Together with reference TRBV25-1 and TRBJ2-3, the CDR3 gives the full variable domain: EADIYQTPRYLVIGTGKKITLECSQTMGHDKMYWYQQDPGMELHLIHYSYGVNSTEKGDLSSESTVSRIRTEHFPLTLESARPSHTSQYLCASSPRDRVWADTQYFGPGTRLTVL.